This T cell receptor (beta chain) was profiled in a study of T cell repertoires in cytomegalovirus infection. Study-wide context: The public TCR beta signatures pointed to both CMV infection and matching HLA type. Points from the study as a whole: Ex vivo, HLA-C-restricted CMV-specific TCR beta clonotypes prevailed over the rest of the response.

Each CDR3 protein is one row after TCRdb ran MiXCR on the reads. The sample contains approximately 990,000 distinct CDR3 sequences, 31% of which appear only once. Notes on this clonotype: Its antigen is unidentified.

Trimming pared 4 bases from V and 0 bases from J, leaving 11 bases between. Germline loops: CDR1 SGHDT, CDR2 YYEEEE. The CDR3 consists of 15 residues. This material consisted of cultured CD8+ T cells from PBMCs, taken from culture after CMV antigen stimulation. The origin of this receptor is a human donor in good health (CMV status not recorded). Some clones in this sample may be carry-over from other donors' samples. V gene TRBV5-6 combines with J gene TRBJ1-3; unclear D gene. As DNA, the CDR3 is TGTGCCAGCAGCCTGGACGAAAGCTCTGGAAACACCATATATTTT. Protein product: CASSLDESSGNTIYF.